This T cell receptor (beta chain) stems from a study of blood T cell repertoires in COVID-19. Study-level information: The United States, Italy and Spain provided the acute and convalescent COVID-19 samples.

V lost 4 bases, J lost 8 bases, and 9 bases stayed unmatched. Germline loops: CDR1 SGHRS, CDR2 YFSETQ. The CDR3 is made up of 15 amino acids. The authors' processing: Nucleated cell number was recorded as an estimate derived from reference gene primer amplification. Assay: immunoSEQ multiplex PCR; the TCRdb copy retains only in-frame clones and omits some. V, J and clone size reflect that table, while D and trimming were determined from the DNA. The data contain over 100,000 clones, roughly 82% of them singletons. This receptor was taken from a man aged 60 to 69 with acute or convalescent COVID-19. V gene TRBV5-1 combines with J gene TRBJ1-4; 9 nucleotides agree with TRBD1. Sequenced material: peripheral blood. The CDR3 sequence is CASSPRTGEGEKLFF. In DNA, the CDR3 is TGCGCCAGCAGCCCTCGGACAGGGGAGGGAGAAAAACTGTTTTTT.